This T cell receptor beta chain was recorded in a study of blood T cell repertoires in COVID-19. Study at large: COVID-19 samples, acute and convalescent, were from the United States, Italy and Spain. PBMCs, B-cell-depleted T cells, or T cells provided the cDNA or gDNA that made up the material.

The CDR3 consists of 15 residues. Germline V lookup: CDR1 SGHNT, CDR2 YYREEE (reference sequence). V lost 4 bases and J lost 5; bases outside the gene matches: 12. The authors' processing: Amplification of reference gene primers provided the estimated nucleated cell counts. The protocol was immunoSEQ multiplex PCR, while the TCRdb copy is restricted to in-frame clones and leaves out a portion. V and J calls and clone size are given by that table; D and trimming were obtained from the DNA. The sample carries more than 15,000 clones, roughly 86% recorded once. V is TRBV5-4 and J is TRBJ2-7, with 7 nucleotides matching TRBD2. Sample: peripheral blood. The receptor was isolated from a human donor in a cohort sampled during active COVID-19. CDR3 sequence (DNA): TGTGCCAGCAGCCCCGGGCGAGCGGGACTCAACGAGCAGTACTTC. Protein: CASSPGRAGLNEQYF.